This section outlines one T cell receptor (beta chain) sequence together with its context. In the source study's methods: For nucleated cells, counts were estimated from reference gene primer amplification. Here immunoSEQ multiplex PCR was the method, and the copy in TCRdb shows in-frame clones only, minus some. V, J and clone size derive from that table, while D and trimming were established from the DNA sequence. The table has some 200,000 clones, roughly 86% seen once. The data stem from a study of blood T cell repertoires in COVID-19. Study overall: Spain, Italy and the United States supplied samples that represented acute and convalescent COVID-19. T cells, B-cell-depleted T cells, or PBMCs provided the cDNA or gDNA that served as material.

Germline V gene data show CDR1 as SGDLS and CDR2 as YYNGEE. Trimming took 4 bases from V and 1 from J, leaving 14 bases between them. The CDR3 has 15 amino acids. The source material was peripheral blood. The rearrangement joins TRBV9 to TRBJ2-5, with D possibly TRBD2 on 6 matching bases. The receptor was isolated from a man aged 40-49 years with active or convalescent COVID-19. This CDR3 reads CASSPHRDSQETQYF. The CDR3 nucleotides read TGTGCCAGCAGCCCCCACCGGGACTCCCAAGAGACCCAGTACTTC.